Here is one T cell receptor beta chain with its context. What it recognizes is unknown. This CDR3 has 13 amino acids. Germline-derived CDR1 and CDR2 are MGHRA and YSYEKL. This sample stems from a study of T cell repertoires in cytomegalovirus infection. On the study more broadly: Through public TCR beta signatures, both CMV infection and matching HLA type were indicated. General observations from the study: Accumulated public TCR beta family frequency recognized individuals carrying CMV together with the relevant HLA. HLA-C-restricted CMV-specific TCR beta clonotypes prevailed in the ex vivo response.

TCRdb re-analysed the reads in MiXCR, keeping a single row per CDR3 protein. The sample shows fewer than 550,000 distinct CDR3 sequences, roughly 31% of them seen only once. This rearrangement joins TRBV4-1 to TRBJ1-1; D might be TRBD1 (6 bases). The sequenced material came from PBMCs. The receptor comes from a human donor in good health (CMV status not recorded). Some clones in this sample may be carry-over from other donors' samples. CDR3 amino acids: CSTSGGGNTEAFF. CDR3 DNA: TGCTCAACCTCTGGGGGCGGGAACACTGAAGCTTTCTTT.